The entry below gives a single TCR beta chain sequence along with its context. These data belong to a study of T cell changes during pregnancy in multiple sclerosis. The CDR3 totals 14 residues. V gave up 5 bases and J gave up 1 base; unmatched junction bases: 3. In germline, CDR1 is SGHTA, CDR2 FQGNSA. Some clones are missing from TCRdb's copy, which holds only in-frame ones; the method was immunoSEQ multiplex PCR. The table includes fewer than 50,000 clones, roughly 94% detected once. Sequences were derived from CD8+ T cells from peripheral blood mononuclear cells, sampled before pregnancy. The receptor comes from a female donor with multiple sclerosis, enrolled in a pregnancy study. The chain recombines TRBV7-2 with TRBJ2-7; 9 bases are shared with TRBD1. The CDR3 DNA is TGTGCCAGCAGCGACGGGACAGGGTCCTACGAGCAGTACTTC. Its protein product is CASSDGTGSYEQYF.